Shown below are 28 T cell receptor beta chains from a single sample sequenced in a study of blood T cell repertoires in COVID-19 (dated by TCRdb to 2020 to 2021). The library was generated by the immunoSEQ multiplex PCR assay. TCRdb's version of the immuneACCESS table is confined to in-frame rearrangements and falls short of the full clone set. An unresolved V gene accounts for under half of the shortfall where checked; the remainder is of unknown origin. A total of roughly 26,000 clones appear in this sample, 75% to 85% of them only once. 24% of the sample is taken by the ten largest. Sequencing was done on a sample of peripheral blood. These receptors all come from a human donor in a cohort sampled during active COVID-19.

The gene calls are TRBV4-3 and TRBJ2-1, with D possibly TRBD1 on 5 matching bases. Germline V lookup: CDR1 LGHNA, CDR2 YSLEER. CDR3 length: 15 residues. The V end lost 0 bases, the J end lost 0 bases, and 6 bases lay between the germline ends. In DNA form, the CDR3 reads TGCGCCAGCAGCCAAGACAGGGTCTCCTACAATGAGCAGTTCTTC. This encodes CASSQDRVSYNEQFF.

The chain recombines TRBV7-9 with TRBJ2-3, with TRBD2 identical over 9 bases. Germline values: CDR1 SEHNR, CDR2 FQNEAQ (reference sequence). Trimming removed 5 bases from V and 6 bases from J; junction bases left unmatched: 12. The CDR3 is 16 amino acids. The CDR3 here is CASSTQGRGGPDTQYF. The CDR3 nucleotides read TGTGCCAGCAGCACCCAGGGGCGGGGGGGCCCCGATACGCAGTATTTT.

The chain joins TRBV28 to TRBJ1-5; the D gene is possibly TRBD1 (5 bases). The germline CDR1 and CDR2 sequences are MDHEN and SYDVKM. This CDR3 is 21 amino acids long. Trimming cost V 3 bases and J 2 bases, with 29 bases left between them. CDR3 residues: CASSFPSQALNLFSRNQPQHF. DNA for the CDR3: TGTGCCAGCAGTTTCCCCTCACAGGCGCTGAATCTTTTCTCCCGCAATCAGCCCCAGCATTTT. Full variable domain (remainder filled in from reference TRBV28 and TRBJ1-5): DVKVTQSSRYLVKRTGEKVFLECVQDMDHENMFWYRQDPGLGLRLIYFSYDVKMKEKGDIPEGYSVSREKKERFSLILESASTNQTSMYLCASSFPSQALNLFSRNQPQHFGDGTRLSIL.

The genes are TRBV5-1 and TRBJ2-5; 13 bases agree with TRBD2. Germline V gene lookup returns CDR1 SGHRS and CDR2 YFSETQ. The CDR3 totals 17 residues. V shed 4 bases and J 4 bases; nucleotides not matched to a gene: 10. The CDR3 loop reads CASSVRTSGGRLETQYF. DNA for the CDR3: TGCGCCAGCAGCGTTCGGACTAGCGGGGGTCGGTTAGAGACCCAGTACTTC.

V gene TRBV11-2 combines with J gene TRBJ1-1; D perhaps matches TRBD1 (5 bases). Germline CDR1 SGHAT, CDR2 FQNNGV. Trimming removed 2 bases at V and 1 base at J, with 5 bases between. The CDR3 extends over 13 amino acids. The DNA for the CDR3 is TGTGCCAGCAGCTTACAGGGGAACACTGAAGCTTTCTTT. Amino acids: CASSLQGNTEAFF.

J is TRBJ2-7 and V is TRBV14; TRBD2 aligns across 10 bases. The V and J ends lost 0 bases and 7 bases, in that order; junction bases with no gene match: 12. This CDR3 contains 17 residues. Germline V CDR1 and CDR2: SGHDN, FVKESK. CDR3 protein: CASSQDWIAGGAREQYF. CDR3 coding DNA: TGTGCCAGCAGCCAAGATTGGATAGCGGGGGGAGCGCGAGAGCAGTACTTC.

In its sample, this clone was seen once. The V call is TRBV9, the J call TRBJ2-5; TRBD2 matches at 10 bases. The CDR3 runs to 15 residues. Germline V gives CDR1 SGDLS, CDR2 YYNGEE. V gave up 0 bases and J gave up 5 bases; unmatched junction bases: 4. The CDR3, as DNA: TGTGCCAGCAGCGTAGTAGCGGGAGGTTTCGAGACCCAGTACTTC. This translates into CASSVVAGGFETQYF.

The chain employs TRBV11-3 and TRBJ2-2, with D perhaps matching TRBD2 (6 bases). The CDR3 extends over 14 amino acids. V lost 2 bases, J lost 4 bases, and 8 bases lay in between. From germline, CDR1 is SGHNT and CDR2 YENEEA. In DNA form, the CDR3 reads TGTGCCAGCAGCTTACAGGGAGGCACCGGGGAGCTGTTTTTT. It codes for CASSLQGGTGELFF.

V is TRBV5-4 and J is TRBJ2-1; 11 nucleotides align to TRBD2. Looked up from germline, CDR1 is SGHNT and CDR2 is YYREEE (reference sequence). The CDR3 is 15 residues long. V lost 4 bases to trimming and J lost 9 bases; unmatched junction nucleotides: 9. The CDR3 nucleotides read TGTGCCAGCAGCCCACTAGCGGGAGCTGGCAGTGAGCAGTTCTTC. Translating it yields CASSPLAGAGSEQFF. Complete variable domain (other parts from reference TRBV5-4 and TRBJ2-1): ETGVTQSPTHLIKTRGQQVTLRCSSQSGHNTVSWYQQALGQGPQFIFQYYREEENGRGNFPPRFSGLQFPNYSSELNVNALELDDSALYLCASSPLAGAGSEQFFGPGTRLTVL.

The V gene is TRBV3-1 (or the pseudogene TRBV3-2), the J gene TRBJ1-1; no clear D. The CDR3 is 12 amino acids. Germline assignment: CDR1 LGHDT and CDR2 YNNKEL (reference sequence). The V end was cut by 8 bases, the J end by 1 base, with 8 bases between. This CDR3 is CASGQSNTEAFF. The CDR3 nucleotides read TGTGCCAGCGGGCAGTCGAACACTGAAGCTTTCTTT.

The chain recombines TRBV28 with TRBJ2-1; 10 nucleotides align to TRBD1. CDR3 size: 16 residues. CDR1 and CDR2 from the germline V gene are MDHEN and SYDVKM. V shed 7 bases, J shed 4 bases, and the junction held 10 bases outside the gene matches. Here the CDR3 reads CASTERTGGLYNEQFF. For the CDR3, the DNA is TGTGCCAGCACCGAGAGGACAGGGGGACTATACAATGAGCAGTTCTTC.

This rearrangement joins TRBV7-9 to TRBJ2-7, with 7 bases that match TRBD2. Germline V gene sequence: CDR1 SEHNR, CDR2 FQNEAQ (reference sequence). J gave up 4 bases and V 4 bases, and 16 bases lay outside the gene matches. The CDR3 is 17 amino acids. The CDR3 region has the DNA TGTGCCAGCAGCTCGCCTTGGGGGGGGACTAAAAAGTACGAGCAGTACTTC. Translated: CASSSPWGGTKKYEQYF.

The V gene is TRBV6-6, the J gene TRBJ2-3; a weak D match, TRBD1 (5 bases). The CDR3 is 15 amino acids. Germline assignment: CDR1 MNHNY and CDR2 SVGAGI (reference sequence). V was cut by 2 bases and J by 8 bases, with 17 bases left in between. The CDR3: CASSYQGIDMATQYF. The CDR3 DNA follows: TGTGCCAGCAGTTACCAGGGTATCGACATGGCTACGCAGTATTTT.

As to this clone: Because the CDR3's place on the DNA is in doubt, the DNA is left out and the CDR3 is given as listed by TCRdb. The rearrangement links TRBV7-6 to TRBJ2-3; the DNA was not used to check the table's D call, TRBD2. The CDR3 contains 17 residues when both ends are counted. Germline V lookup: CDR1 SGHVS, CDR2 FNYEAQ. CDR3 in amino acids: CASSLFLWERDTDTQYF.

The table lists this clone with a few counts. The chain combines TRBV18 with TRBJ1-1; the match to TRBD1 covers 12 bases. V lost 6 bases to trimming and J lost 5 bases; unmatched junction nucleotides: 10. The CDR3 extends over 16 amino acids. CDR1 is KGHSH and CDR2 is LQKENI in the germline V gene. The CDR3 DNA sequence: TGTGCCAGCTCGCAGGGACAGGGGGCGATAGGGACTGAAGCTTTCTTT. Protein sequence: CASSQGQGAIGTEAFF.

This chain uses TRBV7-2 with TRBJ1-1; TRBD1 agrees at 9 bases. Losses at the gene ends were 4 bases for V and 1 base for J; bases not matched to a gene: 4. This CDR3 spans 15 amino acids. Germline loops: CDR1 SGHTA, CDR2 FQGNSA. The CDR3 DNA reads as TGTGCCAGCAGCTCCTCGGGACAGGGGAACACTGAAGCTTTCTTT. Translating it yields CASSSSGQGNTEAFF.

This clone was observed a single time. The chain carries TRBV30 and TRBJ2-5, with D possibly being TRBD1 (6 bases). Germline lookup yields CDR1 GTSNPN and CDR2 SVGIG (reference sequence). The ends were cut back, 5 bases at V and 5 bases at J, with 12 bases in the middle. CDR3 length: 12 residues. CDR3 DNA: TGTGCCTGGGCAGGGGATGAGGAGACCCAGTACTTC. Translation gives CAWAGDEETQYF. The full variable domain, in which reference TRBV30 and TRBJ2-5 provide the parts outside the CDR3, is SQTIHQWPATLVQPVGSPLSLECTVEGTSNPNLYWYRQAAGRGLQLLFYSVGIGQISSEVPQNLSASRPQDRQFILSSKKLLLSDSGFYLCAWAGDEETQYFGPGTRLLVL.

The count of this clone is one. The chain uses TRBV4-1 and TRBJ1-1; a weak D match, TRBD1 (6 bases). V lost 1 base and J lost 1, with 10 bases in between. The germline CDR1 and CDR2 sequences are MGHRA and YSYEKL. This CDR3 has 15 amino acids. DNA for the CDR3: TGCGCCAGCAGCCAAGCGGTCAGGGGGAACACTGAAGCTTTCTTT. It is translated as CASSQAVRGNTEAFF.

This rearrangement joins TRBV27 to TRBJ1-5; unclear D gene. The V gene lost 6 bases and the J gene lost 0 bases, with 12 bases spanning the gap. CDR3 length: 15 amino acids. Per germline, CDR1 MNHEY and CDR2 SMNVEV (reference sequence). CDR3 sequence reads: CASSPTGFSNQPQHF. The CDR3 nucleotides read TGTGCCAGCAGCCCCACGGGTTTTAGCAATCAGCCCCAGCATTTT.

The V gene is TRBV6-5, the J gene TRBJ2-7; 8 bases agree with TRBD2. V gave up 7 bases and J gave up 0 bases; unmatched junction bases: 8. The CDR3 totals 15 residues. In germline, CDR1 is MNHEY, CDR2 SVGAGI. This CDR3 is CASTFSGDGSYEQYF. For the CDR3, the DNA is TGTGCCAGCACCTTTAGCGGGGACGGCTCCTACGAGCAGTACTTC.

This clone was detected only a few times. The CDR3 region is CASSPGGTSAGNEQFF. CDR3 in DNA: TGTGCCAGCAGTCCAGGGGGGACTAGCGCTGGAAATGAGCAGTTCTTC. The chain links TRBV28 to TRBJ2-1, with 10 nucleotides matching TRBD2. This CDR3 is built from 16 residues. CDR1 and CDR2 from the germline V gene are MDHEN and SYDVKM. Trimming took 5 bases from V and 7 from J; bases not matched to a gene: 11.

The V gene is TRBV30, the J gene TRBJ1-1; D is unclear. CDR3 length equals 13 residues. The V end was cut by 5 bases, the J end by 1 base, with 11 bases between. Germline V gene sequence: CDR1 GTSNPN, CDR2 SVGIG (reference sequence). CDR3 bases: TGTGCCTGGTCGCCCCAGGAGAACACTGAAGCTTTCTTT. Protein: CAWSPQENTEAFF.

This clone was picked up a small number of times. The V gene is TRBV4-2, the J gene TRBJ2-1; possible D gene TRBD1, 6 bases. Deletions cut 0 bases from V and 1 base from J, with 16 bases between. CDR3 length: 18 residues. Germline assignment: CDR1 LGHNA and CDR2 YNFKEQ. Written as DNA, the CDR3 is TGTGCCAGCAGCCAAGACCCGATCACAGGGATATCCTACAATGAGCAGTTCTTC. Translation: CASSQDPITGISYNEQFF.

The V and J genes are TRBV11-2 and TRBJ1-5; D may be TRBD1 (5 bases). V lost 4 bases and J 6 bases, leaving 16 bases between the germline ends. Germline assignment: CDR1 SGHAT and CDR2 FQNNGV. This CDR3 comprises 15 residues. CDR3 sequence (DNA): TGTGCCAGCAGCTATGGGGGAGGGGTAGGTCAGCCCCAGCATTTT. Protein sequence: CASSYGGGVGQPQHF.

The CDR3 nucleotides read TGTGCCAGCAGCAAAGGGGGCGCGACCTTTTACGAGCAGTACTTC. Its translation is CASSKGGATFYEQYF. V usage is TRBV21-1 and J usage is TRBJ2-7; the table's D call of TRBD1 was not tested on the DNA. TRBV21-1 represents a pseudogene. The CDR3 has 15 amino acids.

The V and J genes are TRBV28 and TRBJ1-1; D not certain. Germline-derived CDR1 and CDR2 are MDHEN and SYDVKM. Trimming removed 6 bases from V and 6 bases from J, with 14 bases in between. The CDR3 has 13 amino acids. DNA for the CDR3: TGTGCCAGCAGCCTGGGTCGGGAGGCTGAAGCTTTCTTT. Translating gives CASSLGREAEAFF. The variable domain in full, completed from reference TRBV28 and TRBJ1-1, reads DVKVTQSSRYLVKRTGEKVFLECVQDMDHENMFWYRQDPGLGLRLIYFSYDVKMKEKGDIPEGYSVSREKKERFSLILESASTNQTSMYLCASSLGREAEAFFGQGTRLTVV.

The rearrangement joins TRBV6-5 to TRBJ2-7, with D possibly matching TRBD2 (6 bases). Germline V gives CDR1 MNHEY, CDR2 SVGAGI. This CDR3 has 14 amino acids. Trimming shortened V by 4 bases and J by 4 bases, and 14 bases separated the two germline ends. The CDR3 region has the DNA TGTGCCAGCAGTTTCGGGTGGGGGAGGTACGAGCAGTACTTC. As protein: CASSFGWGRYEQYF.

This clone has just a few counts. DNA for the CDR3: TGTGCCAGCAGCCCCCGAAAGGCGGGTGGCTACACCTTC. Its translation: CASSPRKAGGYTF. The genes are TRBV3-1 (or the pseudogene TRBV3-2) and TRBJ1-2; D remains ambiguous. Trimming took 4 bases from V and 7 from J, leaving 13 bases between them. The CDR3 spans 13 residues. Germline values: CDR1 LGHDT, CDR2 YNNKEL (reference sequence).